This TCR beta chain stems from a study of blood T cell repertoires in COVID-19. Turning to the study itself: Samples representing acute and convalescent COVID-19 were sourced from the United States, Italy and Spain. The cDNA or gDNA used as material had been derived from T cells, B-cell-depleted T cells, or PBMCs.

How the authors handled the data: The authors estimated nucleated cell counts from reference gene primer amplification. Profiled with immunoSEQ multiplex PCR; TCRdb holds only in-frame clones, not every one. V and J calls and clone size come straight from that table; D and trimming were deduced from the DNA. The sample holds about 190,000 clones, more than 75% seen once. The CDR3 contains 13 residues. Looked up from germline, CDR1 is LNHDA and CDR2 is SQIVND (reference sequence). V lost 6 bases to trimming and J lost 1 base; unmatched junction nucleotides: 2. The receptor was derived from a woman under 30 who had recovered from COVID-19. The V call is TRBV19, the J call TRBJ2-5; 7 bases are shared with TRBD1. The sequenced material came from peripheral blood. The CDR3 DNA sequence: TGTGCCAGTAGCCGACAGGGCCAAGAGACCCAGTACTTC. As protein: CASSRQGQETQYF.